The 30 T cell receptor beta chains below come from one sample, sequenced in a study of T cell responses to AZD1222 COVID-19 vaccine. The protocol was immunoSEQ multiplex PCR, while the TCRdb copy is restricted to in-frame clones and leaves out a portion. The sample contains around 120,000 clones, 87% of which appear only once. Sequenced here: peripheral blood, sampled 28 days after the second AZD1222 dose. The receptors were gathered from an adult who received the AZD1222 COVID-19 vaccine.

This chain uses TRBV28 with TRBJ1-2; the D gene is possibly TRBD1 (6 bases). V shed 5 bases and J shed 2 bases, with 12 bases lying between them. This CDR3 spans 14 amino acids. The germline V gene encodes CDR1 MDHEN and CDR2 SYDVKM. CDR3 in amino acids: CASSSKGGNYGYTF. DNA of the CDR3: TGTGCCAGCAGTAGTAAAGGGGGAAACTATGGCTACACCTTC.

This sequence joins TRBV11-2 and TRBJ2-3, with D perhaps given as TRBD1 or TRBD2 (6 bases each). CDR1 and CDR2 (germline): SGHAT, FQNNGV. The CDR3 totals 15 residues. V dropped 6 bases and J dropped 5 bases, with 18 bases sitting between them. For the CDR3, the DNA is TGTGCCAGCAGATGGGGGGCGGCAGGGTTAGATACGCAGTATTTT. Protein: CASRWGAAGLDTQYF.

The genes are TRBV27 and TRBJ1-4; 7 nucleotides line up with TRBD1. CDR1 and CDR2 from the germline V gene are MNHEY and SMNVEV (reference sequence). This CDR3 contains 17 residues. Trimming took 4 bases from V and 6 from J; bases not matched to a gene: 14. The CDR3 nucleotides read TGTGCCAGCAGTTCTGAATCCCCGACAGGGAGACATGAAAAACTGTTTTTT. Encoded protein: CASSSESPTGRHEKLFF.

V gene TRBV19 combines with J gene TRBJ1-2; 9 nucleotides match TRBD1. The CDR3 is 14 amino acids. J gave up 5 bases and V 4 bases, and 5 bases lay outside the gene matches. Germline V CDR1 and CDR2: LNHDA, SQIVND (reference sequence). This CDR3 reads CASSTTDRGYGYTF. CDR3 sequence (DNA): TGTGCCAGTAGTACCACGGACAGGGGATATGGCTACACCTTC. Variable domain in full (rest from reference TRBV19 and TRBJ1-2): DGGITQSPKYLFRKEGQNVTLSCEQNLNHDAMYWYRQDPGQGLRLIYYSQIVNDFQKGDIAEGYSVSREKKESFPLTVTSAQKNPTAFYLCASSTTDRGYGYTFGSGTRLTVV.

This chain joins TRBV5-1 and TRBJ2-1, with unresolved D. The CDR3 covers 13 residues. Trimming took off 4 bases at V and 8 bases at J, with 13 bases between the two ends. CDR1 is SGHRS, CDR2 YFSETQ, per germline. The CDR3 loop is CASSDLILYEQFF. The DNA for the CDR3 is TGCGCCAGCAGCGACCTGATTCTGTATGAGCAGTTCTTC.

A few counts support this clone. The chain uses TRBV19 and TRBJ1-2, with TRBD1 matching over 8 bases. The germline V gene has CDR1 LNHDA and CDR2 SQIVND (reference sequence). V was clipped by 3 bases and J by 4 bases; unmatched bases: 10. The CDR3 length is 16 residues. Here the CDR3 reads CASSIPGGYNRYGYTF. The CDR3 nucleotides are TGTGCCAGTAGTATCCCAGGGGGCTATAATCGCTATGGCTACACCTTC.

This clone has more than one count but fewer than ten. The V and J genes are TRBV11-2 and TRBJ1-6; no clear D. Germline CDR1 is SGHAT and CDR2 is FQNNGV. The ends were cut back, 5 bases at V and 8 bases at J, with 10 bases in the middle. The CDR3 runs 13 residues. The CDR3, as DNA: TGTGCCAGCAGCCCCCTCACGGATTCACCCCTCCACTTT. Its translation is CASSPLTDSPLHF.

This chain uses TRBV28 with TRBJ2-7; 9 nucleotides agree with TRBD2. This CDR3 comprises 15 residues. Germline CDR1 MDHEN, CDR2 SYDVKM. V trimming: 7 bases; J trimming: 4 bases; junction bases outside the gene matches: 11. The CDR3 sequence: CASIDSGRIGYEQYF. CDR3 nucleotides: TGTGCCAGCATCGATAGCGGGAGAATTGGTTACGAGCAGTACTTC.

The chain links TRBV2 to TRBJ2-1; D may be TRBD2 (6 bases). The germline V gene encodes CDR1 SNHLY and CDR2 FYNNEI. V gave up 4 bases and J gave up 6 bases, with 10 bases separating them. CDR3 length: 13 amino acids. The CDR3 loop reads CASSGLGGNEQFF. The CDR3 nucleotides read TGTGCCAGCAGTGGACTAGGAGGCAATGAGCAGTTCTTC. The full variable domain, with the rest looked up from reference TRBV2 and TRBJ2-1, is EPEVTQTPSHQVTQMGQEVILRCVPISNHLYFYWYRQILGQKVEFLVSFYNNEISEKSEIFDDQFSVERPDGSNFTLKIRSTKLEDSAMYFCASSGLGGNEQFFGPGTRLTVL.

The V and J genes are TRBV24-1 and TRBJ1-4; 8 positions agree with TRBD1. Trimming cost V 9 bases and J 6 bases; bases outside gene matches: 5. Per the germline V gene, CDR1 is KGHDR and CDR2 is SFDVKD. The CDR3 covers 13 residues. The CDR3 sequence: CATQGQADEKLFF. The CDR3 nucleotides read TGTGCCACCCAGGGACAGGCAGATGAAAAACTGTTTTTT.

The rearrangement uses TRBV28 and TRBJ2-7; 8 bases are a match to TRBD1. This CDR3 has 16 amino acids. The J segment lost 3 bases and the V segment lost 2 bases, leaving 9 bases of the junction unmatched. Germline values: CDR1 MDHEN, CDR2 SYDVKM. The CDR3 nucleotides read TGTGCCAGCAGTTTACCCTCGACAGGGGATCACTACGAGCAGTACTTC. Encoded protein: CASSLPSTGDHYEQYF.

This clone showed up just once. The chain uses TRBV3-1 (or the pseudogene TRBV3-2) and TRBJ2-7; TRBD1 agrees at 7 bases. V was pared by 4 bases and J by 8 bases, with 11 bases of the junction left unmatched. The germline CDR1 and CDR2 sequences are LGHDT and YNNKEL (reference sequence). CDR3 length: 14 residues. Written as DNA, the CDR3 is TGTGCCAGCAGCCCTTTAGGGACAGCCGTTAAGCAGTACTTC. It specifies CASSPLGTAVKQYF.

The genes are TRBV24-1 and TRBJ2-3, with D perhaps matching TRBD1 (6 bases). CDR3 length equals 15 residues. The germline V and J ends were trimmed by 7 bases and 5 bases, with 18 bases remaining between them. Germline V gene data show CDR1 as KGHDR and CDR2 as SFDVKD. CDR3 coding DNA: TGTGCCACCAGCCATTCAGGGGTCCGTGGAGATACGCAGTATTTT. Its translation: CATSHSGVRGDTQYF.

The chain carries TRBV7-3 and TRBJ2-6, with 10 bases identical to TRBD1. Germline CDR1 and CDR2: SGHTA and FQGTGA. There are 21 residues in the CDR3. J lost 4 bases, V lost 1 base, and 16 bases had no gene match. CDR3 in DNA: TGTGCCAGCAGCTTAAAAGGGCTAGGGACAGGGGCCGCCTGGGGGGCCAACGTCCTGACTTTC. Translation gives CASSLKGLGTGAAWGANVLTF.

CDR3 protein: CASSTGSSYEQYF. The CDR3 coding sequence is TGTGCCAGTAGTACAGGGAGCTCCTACGAGCAGTACTTC. The chain links TRBV19 to TRBJ2-7; D is tentatively TRBD1 or TRBD2 (5 bases each). Trimming shortened V by 4 bases and J by 0 bases, and 7 bases separated the two germline ends. CDR3 length: 13 residues. Germline CDR1 is LNHDA and CDR2 is SQIVND (reference sequence).

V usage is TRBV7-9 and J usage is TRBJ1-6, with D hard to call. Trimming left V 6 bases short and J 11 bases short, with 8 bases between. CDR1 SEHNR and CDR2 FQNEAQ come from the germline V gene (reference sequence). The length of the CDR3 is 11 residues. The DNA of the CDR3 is TGTGCCAGCAGTGGAGGAACACCCCTCCACTTT. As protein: CASSGGTPLHF.

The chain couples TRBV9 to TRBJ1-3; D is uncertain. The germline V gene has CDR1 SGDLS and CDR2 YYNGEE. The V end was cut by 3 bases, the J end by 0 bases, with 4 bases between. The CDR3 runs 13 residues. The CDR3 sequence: CASSAASGNTIYF. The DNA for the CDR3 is TGTGCCAGCAGCGCAGCCTCTGGAAACACCATATATTTT.

The CDR3 spells CASSVASGAAQYTQYF. In DNA form, the CDR3 reads TGTGCCAGCAGCGTAGCTAGCGGGGCTGCACAATATACGCAGTATTTT. The chain links TRBV9 to TRBJ2-3; TRBD2 matches 9 bases. Germline V lookup: CDR1 SGDLS, CDR2 YYNGEE. The CDR3 is made up of 16 amino acids. Unmatched junction bases numbered 9, after V lost 0 bases and J lost 7 bases.

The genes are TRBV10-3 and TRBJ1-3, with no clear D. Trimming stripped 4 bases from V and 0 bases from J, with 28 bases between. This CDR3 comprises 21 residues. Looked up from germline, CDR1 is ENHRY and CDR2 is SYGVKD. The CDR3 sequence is CAISVLMDGATFKFSGNTIYF. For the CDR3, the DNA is TGTGCCATCAGTGTTCTTATGGACGGAGCAACCTTCAAATTCTCTGGAAACACCATATATTTT.

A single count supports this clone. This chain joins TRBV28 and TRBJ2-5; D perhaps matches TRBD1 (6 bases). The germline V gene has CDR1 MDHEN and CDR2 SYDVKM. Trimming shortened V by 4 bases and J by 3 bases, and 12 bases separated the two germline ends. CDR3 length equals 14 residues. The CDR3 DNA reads TGTGCCAGCAGTTACAGGGTAGGGGAAGAGACCCAGTACTTC. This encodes CASSYRVGEETQYF.

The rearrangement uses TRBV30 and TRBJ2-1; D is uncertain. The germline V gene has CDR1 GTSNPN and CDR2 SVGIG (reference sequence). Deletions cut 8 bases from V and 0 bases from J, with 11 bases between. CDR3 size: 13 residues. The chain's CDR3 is CATGLGSYNEQFF. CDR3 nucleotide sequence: TGTGCCACCGGGTTGGGCTCCTACAATGAGCAGTTCTTC.

The CDR3 DNA reads TGCAGTGCTAGTGGAGCTCTTATCGGCTACACCTTC. As protein: CSASGALIGYTF. The chain uses TRBV20-1 and TRBJ1-2; D unclear. The V gene lost 3 bases and the J gene lost 8 bases, with 13 bases spanning the gap. Looked up from germline, CDR1 is DFQATT and CDR2 is SNEGSKA (reference sequence). The CDR3 extends over 12 amino acids.

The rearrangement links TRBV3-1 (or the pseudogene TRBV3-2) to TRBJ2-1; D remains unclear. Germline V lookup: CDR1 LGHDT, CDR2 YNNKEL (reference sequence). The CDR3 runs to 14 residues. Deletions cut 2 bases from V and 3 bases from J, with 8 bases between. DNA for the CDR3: TGTGCCAGCAGCCAACAACGGTTCTACAATGAGCAGTTCTTC. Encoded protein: CASSQQRFYNEQFF.

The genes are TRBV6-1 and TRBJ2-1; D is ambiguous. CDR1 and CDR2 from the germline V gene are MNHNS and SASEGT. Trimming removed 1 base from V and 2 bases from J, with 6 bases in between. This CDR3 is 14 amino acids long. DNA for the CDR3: TGTGCCAGCAGTGAAGTTACAGCCTACAATGAGCAGTTCTTC. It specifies CASSEVTAYNEQFF.

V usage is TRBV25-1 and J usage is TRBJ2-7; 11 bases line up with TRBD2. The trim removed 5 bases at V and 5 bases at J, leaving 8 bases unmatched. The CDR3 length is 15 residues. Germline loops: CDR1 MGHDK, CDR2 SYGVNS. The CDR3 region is CASSHSGRGYHEQYF. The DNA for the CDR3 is TGTGCCAGCAGTCATAGCGGGAGGGGCTACCACGAGCAGTACTTC.

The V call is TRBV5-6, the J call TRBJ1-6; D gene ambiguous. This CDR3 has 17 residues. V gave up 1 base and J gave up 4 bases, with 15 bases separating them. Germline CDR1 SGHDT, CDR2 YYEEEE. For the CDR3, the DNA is TGTGCCAGCAGCTTGCTAAATACCGGGAGTTATAATTCACCCCTCCACTTT. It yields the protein CASSLLNTGSYNSPLHF.

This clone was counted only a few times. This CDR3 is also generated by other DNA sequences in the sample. The CDR3 DNA follows: TGCAGCGTTGATAGGACAGGGGATGGCTACACCTTC. It yields the protein CSVDRTGDGYTF. V and J are TRBV29-1 and TRBJ1-2; TRBD1 matches 9 bases. Trimming at V came to 3 bases and at J to 6 bases, leaving 2 bases not matched to a gene. The germline V gene has CDR1 SQVTM and CDR2 ANQGSEA. CDR3 length: 12 residues.

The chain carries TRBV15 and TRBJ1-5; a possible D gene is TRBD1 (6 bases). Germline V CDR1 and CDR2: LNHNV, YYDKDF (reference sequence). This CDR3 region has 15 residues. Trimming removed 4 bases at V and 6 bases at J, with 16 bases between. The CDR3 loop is CATSTHRVLGQPQHF. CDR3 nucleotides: TGTGCCACCAGCACACACAGGGTTTTAGGTCAGCCCCAGCATTTT.

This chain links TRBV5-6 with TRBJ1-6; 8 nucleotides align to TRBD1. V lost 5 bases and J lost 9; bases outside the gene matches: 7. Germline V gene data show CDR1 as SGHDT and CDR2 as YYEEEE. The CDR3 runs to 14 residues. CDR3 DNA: TGTGCCAGCAGACGGACAGGGTTCCGTTCACCCCTCCACTTT. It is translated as CASRRTGFRSPLHF.

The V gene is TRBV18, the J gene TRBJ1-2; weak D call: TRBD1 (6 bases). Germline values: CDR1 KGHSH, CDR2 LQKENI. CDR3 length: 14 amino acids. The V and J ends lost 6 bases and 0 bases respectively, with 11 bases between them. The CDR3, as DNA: TGTGCCAGCTCTAGGGACACCCCTAACTATGGCTACACCTTC. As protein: CASSRDTPNYGYTF.